This T cell receptor beta chain emerged from a study of shared clonotypes between healthy human individuals. Study as a whole: There were three CD4 naive, three CD4 memory, two CD8 naive and one CD8 memory plates per donor.

Sequencing was performed with immunoSEQ multiplex PCR; in TCRdb, only in-frame clones are kept and a portion is missing. The top ten clones hold about 1.5% of a sample with about a million clones, around four fifths of them seen once. Division of CD4+ cells produced a CD45RA+ naive subset and a CD45RA-negative memory subset. V lost 8 bases to trimming and J lost 3 bases; unmatched junction nucleotides: 13. This CDR3 contains 15 residues. The germline gives CDR1 SGHAT, CDR2 FQNNGV. Sequencing input: memory CD4+ T cells sorted from blood. The subset denotes: CD45RA-negative fraction. The chain combines TRBV11-2 with TRBJ2-7; TRBD2 matches at 7 bases. The sequence was obtained from a man between 18 and 29 years old in good health. The CDR3 nucleotides read TGTGCCAGCGGTGGGGGGGTTTCCAGAAGCTACGAGCAGTACTTC. Translating gives CASGGGVSRSYEQYF.